This entry is about one TCR beta chain. As yet, its antigen is unknown. The sample is drawn from a study of molecular identifiers for immune sequencing clone quantification. Looking at the study overall: Replicate RNA from approximately 20,000 or 98,000 naive CD8 T cells formed five aliquots; four were sequenced. Study findings and constraints: Clones with over 20 RNA copies captured over 98% of effector molecules but under 1% of naive ones.

Each CDR3 protein is one row after TCRdb ran MiXCR on the PCR reads. Of about 510,000 distinct CDR3 sequences listed, less than 30% were seen once; the top ten hold over 0.6%. The length of the CDR3 is 15 residues. V lost 5 bases, J lost 8 bases, and 18 bases lay in between. Germline CDR1 and CDR2: SEHNR and FQNEAQ (reference sequence). The chain uses TRBV7-9 and TRBJ1-4, with TRBD1 as a possible D gene (6 bases). Sequences were obtained from naive CD8+ T cells from blood, with Jurkat cell RNA spiked in. Subset of the sample: FACS-sorted CD8+CD4-CCR7+CD45RA+ naive T cells. This clonotype was obtained from a human donor in good health. Some libraries in this study had Jurkat cell RNA spiked in. As DNA, the CDR3 is TGTGCCAGCAGCCCCCTGGCGGCAGGGGTGGAAAAACTGTTTTTT. The encoded protein is CASSPLAAGVEKLFF.